This T cell receptor beta chain was sequenced in a study of blood T cell repertoires in COVID-19. Across the whole study: The United States, Italy and Spain were the sources of the acute and convalescent COVID-19 samples. Sources were T cells, B-cell-depleted T cells, or PBMCs; the material itself was cDNA or gDNA.

In the study's own analysis: Using reference gene primer amplification, nucleated cell counts were estimated. Using immunoSEQ multiplex PCR, the repertoire was profiled, and TCRdb retains in-frame clones only, with some absent. V and J calls and clone size are given by that table; D and trimming were obtained from the DNA. The data show 80,000 to 100,000 clones, 78% seen once. The V gene's germline CDR1 is GTSNPN and CDR2 SVGIG (reference sequence). CDR3 size: 12 residues. V was trimmed by 2 bases and J by 7 bases, leaving 11 bases between them. The chain joins TRBV30 to TRBJ1-1; the D gene is possibly TRBD1 (5 bases). The specimen sequenced was peripheral blood. The origin of this receptor is a human donor in a cohort sampled during active COVID-19. The DNA for the CDR3 is TGTGCCTGGAGTCCTCAGGGAGGTGAAGCTTTCTTT. It specifies CAWSPQGGEAFF.